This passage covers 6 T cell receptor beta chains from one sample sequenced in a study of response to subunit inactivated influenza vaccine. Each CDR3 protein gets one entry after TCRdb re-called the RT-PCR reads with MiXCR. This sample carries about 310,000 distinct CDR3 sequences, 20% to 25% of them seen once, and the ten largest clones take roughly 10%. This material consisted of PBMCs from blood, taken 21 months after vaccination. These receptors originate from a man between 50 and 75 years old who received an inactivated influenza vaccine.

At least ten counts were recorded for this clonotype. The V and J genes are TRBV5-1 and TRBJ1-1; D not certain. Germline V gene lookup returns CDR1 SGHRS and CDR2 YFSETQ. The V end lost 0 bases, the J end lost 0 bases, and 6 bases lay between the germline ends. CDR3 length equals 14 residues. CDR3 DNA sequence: TGCGCCAGCAGCTTGGACGTATTGAACACTGAAGCTTTCTTT. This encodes CASSLDVLNTEAFF.

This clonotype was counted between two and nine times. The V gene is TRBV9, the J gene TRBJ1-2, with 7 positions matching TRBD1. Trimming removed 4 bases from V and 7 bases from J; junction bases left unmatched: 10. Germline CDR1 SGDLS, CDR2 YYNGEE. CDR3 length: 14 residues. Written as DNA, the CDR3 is TGTGCCAGCAGCTCAGGGGGAGGGGCAAGTGGCTACACCTTC. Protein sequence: CASSSGGGASGYTF.

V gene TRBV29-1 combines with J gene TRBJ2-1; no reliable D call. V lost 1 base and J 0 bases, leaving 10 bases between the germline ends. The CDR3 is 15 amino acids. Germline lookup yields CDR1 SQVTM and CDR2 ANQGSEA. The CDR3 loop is CSVEGTASSYNEQFF. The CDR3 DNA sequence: TGCAGCGTTGAAGGGACGGCGAGCTCCTACAATGAGCAGTTCTTC.

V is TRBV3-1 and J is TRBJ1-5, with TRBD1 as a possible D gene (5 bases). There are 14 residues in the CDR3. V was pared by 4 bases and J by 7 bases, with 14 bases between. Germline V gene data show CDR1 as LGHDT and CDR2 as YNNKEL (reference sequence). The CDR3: CASSPRGVIQPQHF. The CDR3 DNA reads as TGTGCCAGCAGCCCGCGGGGGGTTATCCAGCCCCAGCATTTT.

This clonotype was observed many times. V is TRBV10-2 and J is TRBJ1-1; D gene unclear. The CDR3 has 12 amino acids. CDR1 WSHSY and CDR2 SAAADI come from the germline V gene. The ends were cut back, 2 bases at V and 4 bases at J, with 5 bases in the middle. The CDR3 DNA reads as TGCGCCAGCAGTGAGGTGGGCACTGAAGCTTTCTTT. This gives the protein CASSEVGTEAFF.

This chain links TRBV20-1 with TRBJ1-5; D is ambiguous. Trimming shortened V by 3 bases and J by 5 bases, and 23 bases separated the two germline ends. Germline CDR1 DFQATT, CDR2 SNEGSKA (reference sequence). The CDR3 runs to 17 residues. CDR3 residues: CSASKSFDGDFHQPQHF. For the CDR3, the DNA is TGCAGTGCTAGCAAGTCCTTTGACGGAGACTTCCATCAGCCCCAGCATTTT.